This T cell receptor (beta chain) was sequenced for a study of preoperative IRX-2 immunotherapy in early breast cancer. Clones were sequenced by immunoSEQ multiplex PCR, and TCRdb holds only the in-frame ones, with some missing. The table lists roughly 4,900 clones, 73% of them singletons. Germline lookup yields CDR1 LNHDA and CDR2 SQIVND (reference sequence). The CDR3 has 14 residues. V lost 5 bases and J lost 0; bases outside the gene matches: 3. Stated treatment: preoperative locoregional IRX-2 cytokine immunotherapy. Samples came from a phase Ib trial of preoperative locoregional IRX-2 cytokine immunotherapy.

The receptor was isolated from a human donor with breast cancer. The rearrangement uses TRBV19 and TRBJ1-1; 7 nucleotides align to TRBD1. This specimen consisted of tumor tissue, obtained before IRX-2 immunotherapy. The CDR3 sequence: CASSVGQLNTEAFF. DNA of the CDR3: TGTGCCAGTAGTGTGGGACAGTTGAACACTGAAGCTTTCTTT.